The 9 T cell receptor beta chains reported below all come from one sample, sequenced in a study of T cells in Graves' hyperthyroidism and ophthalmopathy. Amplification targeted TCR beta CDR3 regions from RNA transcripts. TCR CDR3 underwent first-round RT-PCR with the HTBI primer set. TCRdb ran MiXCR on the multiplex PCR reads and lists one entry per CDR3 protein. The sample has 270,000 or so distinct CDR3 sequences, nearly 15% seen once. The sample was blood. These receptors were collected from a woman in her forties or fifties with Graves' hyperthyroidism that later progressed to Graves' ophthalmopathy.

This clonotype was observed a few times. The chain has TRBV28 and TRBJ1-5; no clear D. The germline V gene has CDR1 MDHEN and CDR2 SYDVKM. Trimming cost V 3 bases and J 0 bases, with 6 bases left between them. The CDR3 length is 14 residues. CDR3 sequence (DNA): TGTGCCAGCAGTTTGAGTGATAGCAATCAGCCCCAGCATTTT. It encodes CASSLSDSNQPQHF.

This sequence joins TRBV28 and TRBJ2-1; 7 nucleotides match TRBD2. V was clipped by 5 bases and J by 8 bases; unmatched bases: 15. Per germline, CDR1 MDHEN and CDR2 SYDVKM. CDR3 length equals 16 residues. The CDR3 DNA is TGTGCCAGCAGTCACCCACGGGGGAGGGACGGCTATGAGCAGTTCTTC. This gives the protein CASSHPRGRDGYEQFF.

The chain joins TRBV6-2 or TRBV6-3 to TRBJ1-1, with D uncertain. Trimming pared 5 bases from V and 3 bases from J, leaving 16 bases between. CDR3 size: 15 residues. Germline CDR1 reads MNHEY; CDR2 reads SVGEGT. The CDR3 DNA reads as TGTGCCAGCAGTAGACCTCCCCGGTGGTACACTGAAGCTTTCTTT. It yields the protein CASSRPPRWYTEAFF.

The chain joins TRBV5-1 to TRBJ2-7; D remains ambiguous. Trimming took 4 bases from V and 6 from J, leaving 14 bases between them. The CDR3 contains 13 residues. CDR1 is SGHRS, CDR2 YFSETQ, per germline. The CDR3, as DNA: TGCGCCAGCAGCCCCCAATCTAGTTCCGAGCAGTACTTC. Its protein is CASSPQSSSEQYF. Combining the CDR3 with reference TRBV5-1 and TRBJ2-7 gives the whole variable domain KAGVTQTPRYLIKTRGQQVTLSCSPISGHRSVSWYQQTPGQGLQFLFEYFSETQRNKGNFPGRFSGRQFSNSRSEMNVSTLELGDSALYLCASSPQSSSEQYFGPGTRLTVT.

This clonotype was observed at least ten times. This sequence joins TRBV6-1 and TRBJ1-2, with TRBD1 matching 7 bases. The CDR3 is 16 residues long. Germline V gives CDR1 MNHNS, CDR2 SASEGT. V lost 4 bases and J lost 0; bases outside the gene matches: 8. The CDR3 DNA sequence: TGTGCCAGCAGTGCCCGACAGGGAATTTCTAACTATGGCTACACCTTC. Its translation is CASSARQGISNYGYTF.

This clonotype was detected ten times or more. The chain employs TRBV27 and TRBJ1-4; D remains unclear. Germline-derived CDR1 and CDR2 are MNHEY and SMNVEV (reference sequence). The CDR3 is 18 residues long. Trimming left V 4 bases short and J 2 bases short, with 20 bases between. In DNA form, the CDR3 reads TGTGCCAGCAGTTCCCTCTTACAGCGGAAAGTCACTAATGAAAAACTGTTTTTT. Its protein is CASSSLLQRKVTNEKLFF.

CDR3 region: CASINWAGERVTGELFF. The CDR3 DNA follows: TGTGCCAGTATCAATTGGGCGGGAGAACGGGTCACCGGGGAGCTGTTTTTT. This chain links TRBV19 with TRBJ2-2, with 7 bases aligning to TRBD2. This CDR3 contains 17 residues. The germline V gene has CDR1 LNHDA and CDR2 SQIVND (reference sequence). The ends lost 7 bases at V and 4 bases at J; junction bases unmatched: 15.

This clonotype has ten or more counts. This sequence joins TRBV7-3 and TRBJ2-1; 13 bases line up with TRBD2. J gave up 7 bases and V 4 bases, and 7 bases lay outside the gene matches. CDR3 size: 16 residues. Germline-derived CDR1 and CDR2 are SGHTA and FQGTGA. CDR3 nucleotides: TGTGCCAGCAGCTCCGCCGGGACTAGCGGGAAGAATGAGCAGTTCTTC. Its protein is CASSSAGTSGKNEQFF. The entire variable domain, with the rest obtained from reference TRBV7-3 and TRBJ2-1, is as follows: GAGVSQTPSNKVTEKGKYVELRCDPISGHTALYWYRQSLGQGPEFLIYFQGTGAADDSGLPNDRFFAVRPEGSVSTLKIQRTERGDSAVYLCASSSAGTSGKNEQFFGPGTRLTVL.

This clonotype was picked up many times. The CDR3 protein is CASSLQVSNQPQHF. In DNA form, the CDR3 reads TGTGCCAGCAGCTTACAGGTTAGCAATCAGCCCCAGCATTTT. The chain recombines TRBV7-2 with TRBJ1-5; D is unclear. Germline lookup yields CDR1 SGHTA and CDR2 FQGNSA. This CDR3 comprises 14 residues. With 2 bases removed from V and 0 bases from J, the gap between germline ends came to 5 bases. Looking up the rest from reference TRBV7-2 and TRBJ1-5 gives the full variable domain: GAGVSQSPSNKVTEKGKDVELRCDPISGHTALYWYRQSLGQGLEFLIYFQGNSAPDKSGLPSDRFSAERTGGSVSTLTIQRTQQEDSAVYLCASSLQVSNQPQHFGDGTRLSIL.